What follows are 11 T cell receptor beta chains derived from one specimen sequenced in a study of cytomegalovirus exposure and HLA in healthy donors. A multiplex PCR was run with 60 Vbeta primers and 13 Jbeta primers. Assay: immunoSEQ multiplex PCR; the TCRdb copy retains only in-frame clones and omits some. The sample includes approximately 130,000 clones, 80% of them seen just once. The specimen was PBMCs. All receptors come from a middle-aged woman in good health and CMV-seronegative.

This clone occurred many times. This chain joins TRBV7-2 and TRBJ1-2; TRBD1 is a possible D gene (5 bases). Germline lookup yields CDR1 SGHTA and CDR2 FQGNSA. This CDR3 has 15 amino acids. Trimming left V 5 bases short and J 1 base short, with 14 bases between. This CDR3 is CASSGRQNDNYGYTF. CDR3 coding DNA: TGTGCCAGCAGCGGCCGACAGAACGATAACTATGGCTACACCTTC.

The V gene is TRBV27, the J gene TRBJ2-7, with 7 bases identical to TRBD2. Germline CDR1 MNHEY, CDR2 SMNVEV (reference sequence). The length of the CDR3 is 13 residues. The V and J ends lost 5 bases and 3 bases, in that order; junction bases with no gene match: 4. The CDR3 spells CASSVGTIYEQYF. CDR3 DNA: TGTGCCAGCAGTGTCGGGACTATCTACGAGCAGTACTTC.

A single count supports this clone. Additional DNA sequences in this sample encode the identical CDR3. The J gene is TRBJ1-1, the V gene TRBV4-2; 9 bases agree with TRBD1. The V and J ends lost 0 bases and 8 bases, in that order; junction bases with no gene match: 10. CDR1 and CDR2 from the germline V gene are LGHNA and YNFKEQ. The CDR3 contains 16 residues. CDR3 nucleotides: TGTGCCAGCAGCCAAGAGCTTAGGGACAGGGCCACCGAAGCTTTCTTT. This translates into CASSQELRDRATEAFF.

The rearrangement links TRBV4-1 to TRBJ2-7, with 16 positions matching TRBD2. V was clipped by 4 bases and J by 7 bases; unmatched bases: 7. This CDR3 comprises 16 residues. From germline, CDR1 is MGHRA and CDR2 YSYEKL. The CDR3 sequence: CASSPLQGLAGGEQYF. CDR3 sequence (DNA): TGCGCCAGCAGCCCGCTGCAGGGACTAGCGGGGGGGGAGCAGTACTTC.

The V call is TRBV5-1, the J call TRBJ2-3; 14 nucleotides agree with TRBD2. CDR1 is SGHRS, CDR2 YFSETQ, per germline. The CDR3 is made up of 19 amino acids. The V gene end was trimmed by 2 bases and the J gene end by 4 bases; junction bases not matched to a gene: 12. CDR3 in DNA: TGCGCCAGCAGCTTAACCCCCGGGACTAGCGGGAGATTCGCAGATACGCAGTATTTT. It codes for CASSLTPGTSGRFADTQYF.

This clone was recorded only once. The CDR3 nucleotides are TGTGCCAGTAGTATTTCGGGGTTCACTGAAGCTTTCTTT. Translated, it gives CASSISGFTEAFF. The chain uses TRBV19 and TRBJ1-1; the D is unclear. Trimming removed 3 bases from V and 4 bases from J, with 9 bases in between. Germline lookup yields CDR1 LNHDA and CDR2 SQIVND (reference sequence). The CDR3 runs 13 residues.

The chain couples TRBV10-2 to TRBJ1-2, with a possible D match to TRBD1 (6 bases). V was pared by 2 bases and J by 4 bases, with 17 bases between. CDR1 WSHSY and CDR2 SAAADI come from the germline V gene. CDR3 length: 16 residues. CDR3 sequence reads: CASSEGFQGGGYGYTF. In nucleotides, the CDR3 is TGCGCCAGCAGTGAGGGTTTCCAGGGAGGGGGCTATGGCTACACCTTC.

The chain is built from TRBV9 and TRBJ2-1; 9 bases fit TRBD2. Trimming at V came to 0 bases and at J to 2 bases, leaving 0 bases not matched to a gene. The germline V gene has CDR1 SGDLS and CDR2 YYNGEE. CDR3 size: 15 residues. CDR3 DNA sequence: TGTGCCAGCAGCGTAGCTAGCGGGGCCTACAATGAGCAGTTCTTC. As protein: CASSVASGAYNEQFF.

Note on this clone: The junction departs from germline at one end; a sequencing error may be responsible. The chain is built from TRBV7-9 and TRBJ1-1; D unresolved. The CDR3 consists of 12 residues. The V gene's germline CDR1 is SEHNR and CDR2 FQNEAQ (reference sequence). The DNA for the CDR3 is TGTTCCAGCAGCTTCGGTAACACTGAAGCTTTCTTT. Encoded protein: CSSSFGNTEAFF.

The chain links TRBV7-6 to TRBJ1-1, with TRBD1 matching 11 bases. V trimming: 5 bases; J trimming: 0 bases; junction bases outside the gene matches: 5. CDR3 length: 16 residues. Germline V CDR1 and CDR2: SGHVS, FNYEAQ. CDR3 nucleotides: TGTGCCAGCAGCGCGGACAGGGGGCGCGTGAACACTGAAGCTTTCTTT. Amino acids: CASSADRGRVNTEAFF.

The chain joins TRBV6-5 to TRBJ2-7; 7 bases are shared with TRBD2. CDR1 and CDR2 (germline): MNHEY, SVGAGI. V shed 5 bases and J 0 bases; nucleotides not matched to a gene: 7. The CDR3 is 15 residues long. The CDR3 bases are TGTGCCAGCAGTACCCCCGGGGGGTACTCCTACGAGCAGTACTTC. Translating gives CASSTPGGYSYEQYF.